The clone carrying this TCR beta chain was found many times. The antigen remains undetermined. A single record per CDR3 protein comes from TCRdb applying MiXCR to the RT-PCR reads. Among 500,000 or so distinct CDR3 sequences, approximately 11% were seen once, and the ten largest hold approximately 12%. The sample belongs to a study of response to subunit inactivated influenza vaccine. General study results and limits: It was suggested by the authors that few new T cells are recruited by each seasonal influenza vaccination.

J gave up 2 bases and V 6 bases, and 5 bases lay outside the gene matches. The germline gives CDR1 DFQATT, CDR2 SNEGSKA (reference sequence). CDR3 length: 14 amino acids. This receptor was obtained from a man in his fifties who received an inactivated influenza vaccine. Source: PBMCs from blood, taken 40 to 50 days after vaccination. The chain carries TRBV20-1 and TRBJ2-3; 10 bases map to TRBD2. The CDR3 sequence is CSALAGGSTDTQYF. Here the CDR3 DNA reads TGCAGTGCCTTAGCGGGGGGCTCCACAGATACGCAGTATTTT.